The 5 T cell receptor beta chains reported below all come from one sample, sequenced in a study of human T cells and chemical hapten exposure. TCRdb redid the calling of the RACE reads with MiXCR, one entry per CDR3 protein. The profile shows around 300,000 distinct CDR3 sequences, around 5% of them singletons. Time point here: pre-sensitization, week 0. As to treatment: therapeutic diphenylcyclopropenone sensitization with weekly scalp DPC. The sample consisted of whole blood, taken in connection with sensitization to the hapten diphenylcyclopropenone (DPC). These receptors were collected from a woman aged 18-29 years with alopecia areata. Some clones in this sample may be carry-over from other donors' samples.

This clonotype was observed a few times. The chain links TRBV21-1 to TRBJ1-5; the table names TRBD1, a call not compared with the DNA. TRBV21-1 is given as a pseudogene. The CDR3 has 15 residues. CDR3 residues: CASSKKGQGNQPQHF. DNA of the CDR3: TGTGCCAGCAGCAAAAAGGGACAGGGCAATCAGCCCCAGCATTTT.

This clonotype occurred many times. This chain links TRBV2 with TRBJ1-1; no clear D gene. V dropped 7 bases and J dropped 1 base, with 10 bases sitting between them. Germline V gene sequence: CDR1 SNHLY, CDR2 FYNNEI. The CDR3 totals 13 residues. Written as DNA, the CDR3 is TGTGCCAGCATAGCTGACGCGAACACTGAAGCTTTCTTT. Protein sequence: CASIADANTEAFF.

This clonotype was picked up a small number of times. This sequence joins TRBV2 and TRBJ2-7, with 11 bases aligning to TRBD1. The CDR3 has 17 amino acids. J was trimmed by 0 bases and V by 5 bases; bases with no gene match: 9. The V gene's germline CDR1 is SNHLY and CDR2 FYNNEI. CDR3 DNA sequence: TGTGCCAGCAGTTTTTCATCCGGGACAGGGGGCTCCTACGAGCAGTACTTC. It specifies CASSFSSGTGGSYEQYF.

This clonotype was seen more than once but under ten times. This chain uses TRBV12-3 or TRBV12-4 with TRBJ1-3; 7 nucleotides line up with TRBD1. With V trimmed by 4 bases and J by 0 bases, 3 bases remained unmatched. The CDR3 totals 15 residues. The DNA of the CDR3 is TGTGCCAGCAGTTCCTGGGACAGCTCTGGAAACACCATATATTTT. This encodes CASSSWDSSGNTIYF.

There are many counts of this clonotype. The chain's CDR3 is CASSLEQIRPGELFF. The CDR3 region has the DNA TGTGCCAGCAGCTTGGAACAAATCCGGCCCGGGGAGCTGTTTTTT. The chain couples TRBV5-4 to TRBJ2-2; D not certain. The CDR3 consists of 15 residues. Trimming removed 0 bases at V and 6 bases at J, with 12 bases between. The germline CDR1 and CDR2 sequences are SGHNT and YYREEE (reference sequence).